The sequence of this T cell receptor (beta chain) was determined in a study of cytomegalovirus exposure and HLA in healthy donors. Amplification used 60 Vbeta primers and 13 Jbeta primers. Sequencing used immunoSEQ multiplex PCR; TCRdb keeps in-frame clones, though not all of them. Among some 70,000 clones listed, approximately 78% were seen once. Sequencing used PBMCs. This TCR was sampled from a man between 18 and 29 years old in good health and CMV-seronegative.

The CDR3 nucleotides are TGTGCCATCAGTGAGGGACTCGGAAACAATGAGCAGTTCTTC. It encodes CAISEGLGNNEQFF. V and J are TRBV10-3 and TRBJ2-1; TRBD2 might be the D (5 bases). The CDR3 covers 14 residues. The ends were cut back, 2 bases at V and 5 bases at J, with 10 bases in the middle. CDR1 is ENHRY and CDR2 is SYGVKD in the germline V gene.